The 32 T cell receptor beta chains given below trace back to one sample, sequenced in a study of blood T cell repertoires in COVID-19. Only in-frame clones appear in the TCRdb table, and some are missing; sequencing was by immunoSEQ multiplex PCR. The sample lists roughly 140,000 clones; around 84% were seen once. Sequencing input: PBMCs or T cells enriched from blood (not recorded which). These receptors were taken from a woman between 50 and 59 years old who had been exposed to COVID-19.

The V call is TRBV15, the J call TRBJ2-7; possibly TRBD2 for D (5 bases). From germline, CDR1 is LNHNV and CDR2 YYDKDF (reference sequence). The CDR3 runs to 14 residues. V lost 0 bases and J 2 bases, leaving 8 bases between the germline ends. This CDR3 reads CATSRDRGPYEQYF. CDR3 DNA: TGTGCCACCAGCAGAGATCGCGGGCCCTACGAGCAGTACTTC.

The gene calls are TRBV7-2 and TRBJ2-5; possible D gene TRBD2, 7 bases. Germline assignment: CDR1 SGHTA and CDR2 FQGNSA. V was cut by 0 bases and J by 4 bases, with 9 bases left in between. This CDR3 has 14 residues. The CDR3 bases are TGTGCCAGCAGCTTAGCGGGGGGGCCAGAGACCCAGTACTTC. This translates into CASSLAGGPETQYF.

J is TRBJ2-3 and V is TRBV7-2, with 10 bases matching TRBD2. Trimming removed 6 bases from V and 4 bases from J; junction bases left unmatched: 7. The CDR3 contains 15 residues. Germline V gives CDR1 SGHTA, CDR2 FQGNSA. The CDR3 spells CASRPAGGGADTQYF. The CDR3 DNA follows: TGTGCCAGCAGGCCAGCGGGAGGGGGGGCAGATACGCAGTATTTT.

The chain is built from TRBV19 and TRBJ1-1, with TRBD1 identical over 10 bases. Germline V lookup: CDR1 LNHDA, CDR2 SQIVND (reference sequence). J gave up 4 bases and V 6 bases, and 2 bases lay outside the gene matches. The CDR3 has 13 amino acids. CDR3 amino acids: CASRWTGGTEAFF. The CDR3 region has the DNA TGTGCCAGTAGGTGGACAGGGGGCACTGAAGCTTTCTTT.

The chain has TRBV10-2 and TRBJ1-2; TRBD1 is a possible D gene (5 bases). The CDR3 has 15 residues. Germline CDR1 WSHSY, CDR2 SAAADI. The germline V and J ends were trimmed by 6 bases and 6 bases, with 20 bases remaining between them. The CDR3 nucleotides are TGCGCCAGCAGCGGGAGCGAAGGGGCGTGGGATGGCTACACCTTC. Residues: CASSGSEGAWDGYTF.

This clone appeared a single time. The chain employs TRBV6-6 and TRBJ2-7, with 11 bases aligning to TRBD2. CDR1 and CDR2 (germline): MNHNY, SVGAGI (reference sequence). The CDR3 is 16 amino acids. V was pared by 2 bases and J by 3 bases, with 6 bases of the junction left unmatched. CDR3 DNA: TGTGCCAGCAGTTACCCGCAGACTAGCGGGATCTACGAGCAGTACTTC. Protein: CASSYPQTSGIYEQYF.

This sequence joins TRBV15 and TRBJ2-1; D is possibly TRBD1 (5 bases). This CDR3 comprises 15 residues. CDR1 is LNHNV, CDR2 YYDKDF, per germline (reference sequence). V was trimmed by 1 base and J by 5 bases, leaving 12 bases between them. The CDR3 reads CATSRVRAGHNEQFF. Here the CDR3 DNA reads TGTGCCACCAGCAGAGTAAGAGCAGGGCACAATGAGCAGTTCTTC.

J is TRBJ2-7 and V is TRBV6-5; TRBD2 is a possible D gene (6 bases). The CDR3 is 14 amino acids. Germline CDR1 is MNHEY and CDR2 is SVGAGI. Between the trimmed V and J ends, which lost 6 bases and 3 bases, there was a span of 15 bases. The CDR3 DNA is TGTGCCAGCAGGCGGGCCGGGACTCACTACGAGCAGTACTTC. Protein product: CASRRAGTHYEQYF.

The chain couples TRBV6-5 to TRBJ2-7; 8 positions match TRBD1. Germline trimming cut 6 bases from V and 1 base from J; bases unmatched to any gene: 8. Germline CDR1 and CDR2: MNHEY and SVGAGI. CDR3 size: 15 residues. CDR3 nucleotides: TGTGCCAGCAGACGCAACCGGGACAGGTCCTACGAGCAGTACTTC. This sequence encodes CASRRNRDRSYEQYF.

This clone was detected only once. CDR3 region: CASSWATPGQNTIYF. CDR3 DNA sequence: TGTGCCAGCAGCTGGGCAACTCCGGGACAAAACACCATATATTTT. The chain carries TRBV5-6 and TRBJ1-3, with D perhaps matching TRBD1 (6 bases). Germline assignment: CDR1 SGHDT and CDR2 YYEEEE. The CDR3 spans 15 residues. The V end was cut by 3 bases, the J end by 6 bases, with 16 bases between.

The V call is TRBV19, the J call TRBJ1-2; D unresolved. Germline CDR1 reads LNHDA; CDR2 reads SQIVND (reference sequence). The V gene lost 0 bases and the J gene lost 5 bases, with 13 bases spanning the gap. The CDR3 contains 15 residues. CDR3 coding DNA: TGTGCCAGTAGTATAGATGTACAGCGGGATTATGGCTACACCTTC. Translating it yields CASSIDVQRDYGYTF.

The chain recombines TRBV18 with TRBJ2-7, with 7 bases aligning to TRBD2. The germline CDR1 and CDR2 sequences are KGHSH and LQKENI. V was clipped by 5 bases and J by 0 bases; unmatched bases: 7. The CDR3 has 15 residues. The CDR3 region has the DNA TGTGCCAGCTCAACCCTAGCGGCCAGCTCCTACGAGCAGTACTTC. It encodes CASSTLAASSYEQYF.

This clone has only one observation. This chain joins TRBV11-2 and TRBJ2-7, with 7 bases matching TRBD1. Germline V gene lookup returns CDR1 SGHAT and CDR2 FQNNGV. Losses at the gene ends were 6 bases for V and 0 bases for J; bases not matched to a gene: 17. The CDR3 has 18 residues. The CDR3 bases are TGTGCCAGCAGTCCTAACAGGGGCCTCCTTTTCAGCTCCTACGAGCAGTACTTC. Its protein product is CASSPNRGLLFSSYEQYF. The full variable domain, completed using reference TRBV11-2 and TRBJ2-7, is EAGVAQSPRYKIIEKRQSVAFWCNPISGHATLYWYQQILGQGPKLLIQFQNNGVVDDSQLPKDRFSAERLKGVDSTLKIQPAKLEDSAVYLCASSPNRGLLFSSYEQYFGPGTRLTVT.

The V call is TRBV19, the J call TRBJ1-5, with D tentatively TRBD1 (5 bases). V lost 7 bases, J lost 7 bases, and 17 bases lay in between. CDR3 length: 14 amino acids. Germline lookup yields CDR1 LNHDA and CDR2 SQIVND (reference sequence). CDR3 amino acids: CASNPDTGDQPQHF. CDR3 bases: TGTGCCAGTAACCCGGACACGGGAGACCAGCCCCAGCATTTT.

This clone was detected only a few times. CDR3 nucleotide sequence: TGTGCCAGCAGCTCGGGGTTTTCTAATGAAAAACTGTTTTTT. Translation: CASSSGFSNEKLFF. V usage is TRBV7-9 and J usage is TRBJ1-4; D unresolved. Germline V lookup: CDR1 SEHNR, CDR2 FQNEAQ (reference sequence). The CDR3 is 14 residues long. Between the trimmed V and J ends, which lost 4 bases and 3 bases, there was a span of 9 bases.

The chain has TRBV4-2 and TRBJ1-4; D is ambiguous. This CDR3 comprises 18 residues. The V end was cut by 0 bases, the J end by 0 bases, with 14 bases between. Germline V gene lookup returns CDR1 LGHNA and CDR2 YNFKEQ. The CDR3 DNA is TGTGCCAGCAGCCAAGATTGGGTCGGGAAAACAACTAATGAAAAACTGTTTTTT. Amino acids: CASSQDWVGKTTNEKLFF.

The V gene is TRBV14, the J gene TRBJ2-1; TRBD2 agrees at 9 bases. CDR3 length: 15 amino acids. Germline CDR1 SGHDN, CDR2 FVKESK. V shed 2 bases and J 8 bases; nucleotides not matched to a gene: 7. The CDR3 protein is CASSQSGGGAYEQFF. The DNA of the CDR3 is TGTGCCAGCAGCCAATCGGGCGGGGGGGCTTATGAGCAGTTCTTC. The full variable domain, in which reference TRBV14 and TRBJ2-1 provide the parts outside the CDR3, is EAGVTQFPSHSVIEKGQTVTLRCDPISGHDNLYWYRRVMGKEIKFLLHFVKESKQDESGMPNNRFLAERTGGTYSTLKVQPAELEDSGVYFCASSQSGGGAYEQFFGPGTRLTVL.

The chain employs TRBV3-1 (or the pseudogene TRBV3-2) and TRBJ2-7; the match to TRBD2 covers 10 bases. The CDR3 is made up of 18 amino acids. V lost 0 bases and J lost 7; bases outside the gene matches: 15. Looked up from germline, CDR1 is LGHDT and CDR2 is YNNKEL (reference sequence). The CDR3, as DNA: TGTGCCAGCAGCCAAGATGGGCTAGCGGGAGCCCTGAGGGGGGAGCAGTACTTC. Its protein product is CASSQDGLAGALRGEQYF.

The chain recombines TRBV9 with TRBJ2-2; 10 bases are shared with TRBD2. Germline V lookup: CDR1 SGDLS, CDR2 YYNGEE. The CDR3 runs to 17 residues. Trimming cost V 0 bases and J 4 bases; bases outside gene matches: 6. CDR3 bases: TGTGCCAGCAGCGTAGCGCTGGTAGCGGGGGGCACCGGGGAGCTGTTTTTT. Translating gives CASSVALVAGGTGELFF.

This clone was seen at least ten times. V usage is TRBV6-1 and J usage is TRBJ2-7; D perhaps matches TRBD2 (5 bases). Trimming took off 3 bases at V and 0 bases at J, with 21 bases between the two ends. Germline values: CDR1 MNHNS, CDR2 SASEGT. The CDR3 length is 18 residues. CDR3 coding DNA: TGTGCCAGCAGTGACCACCAGGTCGGTACGGGAAGCTCCTACGAGCAGTACTTC. This gives the protein CASSDHQVGTGSSYEQYF.

This chain links TRBV7-2 with TRBJ2-7; perhaps TRBD2 as D (5 bases). CDR1 is SGHTA, CDR2 FQGNSA, per germline. The CDR3 is 13 amino acids. Trimming took 0 bases from V and 3 from J, leaving 6 bases between them. The CDR3 region is CASSLAAGYEQYF. In DNA form, the CDR3 reads TGTGCCAGCAGCTTAGCGGCGGGCTACGAGCAGTACTTC.

V usage is TRBV11-2 and J usage is TRBJ1-4; 8 bases are shared with TRBD1. Trimming removed 5 bases from V and 5 bases from J; junction bases left unmatched: 10. Germline V CDR1 and CDR2: SGHAT, FQNNGV. The CDR3 length is 16 residues. The CDR3 reads CASSPQGARWNEKLFF. In DNA, the CDR3 is TGTGCCAGCAGCCCGCAGGGGGCGCGATGGAATGAAAAACTGTTTTTT.

The rearrangement uses TRBV6-5 and TRBJ1-2, with D perhaps TRBD1 (5 bases). The CDR3 has 14 residues. V was shortened by 6 bases and J by 4 bases, with 15 bases between the two germline ends. Germline loops: CDR1 MNHEY, CDR2 SVGAGI. CDR3 region: CASSGGDRPYGYTF. The CDR3 DNA is TGTGCCAGCAGCGGCGGGGACCGACCCTATGGCTACACCTTC.

This clone was seen just once. The J gene is TRBJ1-1, the V gene TRBV6-5; TRBD1 is a possible D gene (5 bases). V was clipped by 6 bases and J by 0 bases, with 8 bases between them. This CDR3 spans 13 amino acids. The germline V gene encodes CDR1 MNHEY and CDR2 SVGAGI. The CDR3 here is CASRQVMNTEAFF. The CDR3 DNA reads as TGTGCCAGCAGACAGGTCATGAACACTGAAGCTTTCTTT.

A note on this clone: A read error may account for a junction end that differs from germline. This chain links TRBV24-1 with TRBJ2-1; TRBD2 aligns across 8 bases. The CDR3 spans 12 residues. Germline V CDR1 and CDR2: KGHDR, SFDVKD. For the CDR3, the DNA is TGTGCCACCAGTGCAGCCGGGACTAGTTGGATCTTC. Its protein is CATSAAGTSWIF.

The chain combines TRBV5-6 with TRBJ2-2; TRBD2 aligns across 8 bases. The J segment lost 1 base and the V segment lost 4 bases, leaving 3 bases of the junction unmatched. From germline, CDR1 is SGHDT and CDR2 YYEEEE. This CDR3 has 15 residues. The CDR3 sequence: CASSHSGMNTGELFF. CDR3 sequence (DNA): TGTGCCAGCAGCCATAGCGGGATGAACACCGGGGAGCTGTTTTTT.

This clone turned up a few times. This chain links TRBV6-2 or TRBV6-3 with TRBJ2-5, with D possibly matching TRBD2 (6 bases). From germline, CDR1 is MNHEY and CDR2 SVGEGT. The CDR3 runs 16 residues. The V gene lost 5 bases and the J gene lost 5 bases, with 21 bases spanning the gap. The CDR3 loop is CASSKSVFRTTETQYF. For the CDR3, the DNA is TGTGCCAGCAGTAAGAGTGTTTTTCGGACTACTGAGACCCAGTACTTC.

The V and J genes are TRBV7-8 and TRBJ1-5, with TRBD1 matching over 8 bases. Trimming took 7 bases from V and 0 from J; bases not matched to a gene: 11. Germline assignment: CDR1 SGHVS and CDR2 FQNEAQ. The CDR3 totals 17 residues. The CDR3 sequence is CASTRDRRSNSNQPQHF. CDR3 DNA: TGTGCCAGCACCCGGGACAGGCGTTCTAATAGCAATCAGCCCCAGCATTTT.

V gene TRBV12-5 combines with J gene TRBJ2-3, with TRBD1 matching over 7 bases. V was clipped by 6 bases and J by 4 bases; unmatched bases: 7. Germline assignment: CDR1 LGHNT and CDR2 FRNRAP. The CDR3 spans 14 residues. The CDR3 loop is CASGTTGRADTQYF. The CDR3 coding sequence is TGTGCTAGTGGAACGACAGGGAGAGCAGATACGCAGTATTTT.

The genes are TRBV2 and TRBJ2-7; 8 positions match TRBD2. Germline CDR1 SNHLY, CDR2 FYNNEI. This CDR3 is built from 14 residues. J gave up 6 bases and V 8 bases, and 12 bases lay outside the gene matches. CDR3 bases: TGTGCCAGCCGGGTAGCGGGAAATAACGCCGAGCAGTACTTC. Translated, it gives CASRVAGNNAEQYF.

The V call is TRBV24-1, the J call TRBJ1-1; D call uncertain. The V gene lost 9 bases and the J gene lost 1 base, with 11 bases spanning the gap. The CDR3 consists of 13 residues. CDR1 and CDR2 (germline): KGHDR, SFDVKD. The CDR3 region has the DNA TGTGCCACCGATTCCGAGAAGAACACTGAAGCTTTCTTT. Its translation is CATDSEKNTEAFF.

This chain connects TRBV27 to TRBJ1-1; 7 nucleotides match TRBD1. CDR1 and CDR2 from the germline V gene are MNHEY and SMNVEV (reference sequence). The V and J ends lost 3 bases and 2 bases, in that order; junction bases with no gene match: 12. The CDR3 runs 17 residues. For the CDR3, the DNA is TGTGCCAGCAGTTTGGCGGACAGGCGGGGGGATAACACTGAAGCTTTCTTT. This encodes CASSLADRRGDNTEAFF.